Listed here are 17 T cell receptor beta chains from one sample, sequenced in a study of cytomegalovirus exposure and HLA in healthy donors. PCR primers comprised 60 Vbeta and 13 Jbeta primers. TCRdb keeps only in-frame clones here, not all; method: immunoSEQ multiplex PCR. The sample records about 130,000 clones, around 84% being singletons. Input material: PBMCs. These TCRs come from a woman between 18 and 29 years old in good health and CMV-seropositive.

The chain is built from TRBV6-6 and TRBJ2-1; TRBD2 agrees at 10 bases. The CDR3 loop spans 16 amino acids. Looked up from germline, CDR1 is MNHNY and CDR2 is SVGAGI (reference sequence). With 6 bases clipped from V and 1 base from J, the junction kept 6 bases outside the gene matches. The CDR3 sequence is CASSLGLARSYNEQFF. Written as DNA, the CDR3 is TGTGCCAGCAGCCTGGGACTAGCGAGATCCTACAATGAGCAGTTCTTC.

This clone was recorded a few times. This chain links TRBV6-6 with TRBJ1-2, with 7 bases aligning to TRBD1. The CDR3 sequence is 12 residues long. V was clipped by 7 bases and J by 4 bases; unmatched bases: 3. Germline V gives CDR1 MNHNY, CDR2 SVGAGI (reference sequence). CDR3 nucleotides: TGTGCCAGCACAGGGGGGAGCTATGGCTACACCTTC. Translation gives CASTGGSYGYTF.

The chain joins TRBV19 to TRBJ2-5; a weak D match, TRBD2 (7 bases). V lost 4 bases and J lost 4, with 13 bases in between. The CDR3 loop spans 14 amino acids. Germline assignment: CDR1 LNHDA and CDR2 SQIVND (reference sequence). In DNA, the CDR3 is TGTGCCAGTAGTAGGGGGGGGCTACGAGAGACCCAGTACTTC. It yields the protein CASSRGGLRETQYF.

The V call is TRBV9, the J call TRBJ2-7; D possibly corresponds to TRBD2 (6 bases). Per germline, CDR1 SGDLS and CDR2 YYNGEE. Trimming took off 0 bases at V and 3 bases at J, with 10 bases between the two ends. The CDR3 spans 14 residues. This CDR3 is CASSVGGTGYEQYF. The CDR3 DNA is TGTGCCAGCAGCGTAGGAGGGACTGGCTACGAGCAGTACTTC.

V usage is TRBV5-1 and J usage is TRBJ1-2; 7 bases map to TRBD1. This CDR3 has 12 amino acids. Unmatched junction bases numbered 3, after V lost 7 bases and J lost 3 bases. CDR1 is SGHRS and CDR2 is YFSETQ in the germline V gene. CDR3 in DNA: TGCGCCAGCGGGACAGATTACTATGGCTACACCTTC. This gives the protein CASGTDYYGYTF.

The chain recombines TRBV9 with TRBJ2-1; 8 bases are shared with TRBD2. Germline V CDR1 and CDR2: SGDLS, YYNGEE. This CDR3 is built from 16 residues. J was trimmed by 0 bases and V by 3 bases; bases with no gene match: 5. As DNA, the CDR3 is TGTGCCAGCAGCGATATCCGGGGGGGCTCCTACAATGAGCAGTTCTTC. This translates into CASSDIRGGSYNEQFF.

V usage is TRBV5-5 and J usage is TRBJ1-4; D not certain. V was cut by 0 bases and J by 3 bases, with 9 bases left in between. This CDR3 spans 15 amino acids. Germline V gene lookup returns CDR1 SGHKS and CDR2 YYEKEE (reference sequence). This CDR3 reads CASSLGRVPNEKLFF. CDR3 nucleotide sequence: TGTGCCAGCAGCTTGGGACGGGTCCCTAATGAAAAACTGTTTTTT. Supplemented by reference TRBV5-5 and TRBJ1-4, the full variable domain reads DAGVTQSPTHLIKTRGQQVTLRCSPISGHKSVSWYQQVLGQGPQFIFQYYEKEERGRGNFPDRFSARQFPNYSSELNVNALLLGDSALYLCASSLGRVPNEKLFFGSGTQLSVL.

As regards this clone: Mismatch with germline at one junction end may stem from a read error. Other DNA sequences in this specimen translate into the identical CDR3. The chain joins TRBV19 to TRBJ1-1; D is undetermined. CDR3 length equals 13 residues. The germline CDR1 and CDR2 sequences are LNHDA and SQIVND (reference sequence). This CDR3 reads CASSTTENTEAFF. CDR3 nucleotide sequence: TGTGCCAGTAGCACAACAGAGAACACCGAAGCTTTCTTT.

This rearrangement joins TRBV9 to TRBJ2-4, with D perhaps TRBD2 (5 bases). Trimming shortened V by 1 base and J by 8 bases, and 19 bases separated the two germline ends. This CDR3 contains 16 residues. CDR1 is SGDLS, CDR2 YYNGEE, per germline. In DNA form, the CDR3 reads TGTGCCAGCAGCGTATTGGACTCCCCCTTGGTCGACATTCAGTACTTC. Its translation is CASSVLDSPLVDIQYF.

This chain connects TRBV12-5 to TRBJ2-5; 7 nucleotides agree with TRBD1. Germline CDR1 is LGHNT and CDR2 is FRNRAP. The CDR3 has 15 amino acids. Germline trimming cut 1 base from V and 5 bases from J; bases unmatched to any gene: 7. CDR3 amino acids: CASGLAMSRGETQYF. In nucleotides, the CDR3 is TGTGCTAGTGGTTTGGCGATGTCCAGGGGGGAGACCCAGTACTTC. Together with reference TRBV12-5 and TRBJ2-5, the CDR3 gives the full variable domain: DARVTQTPRHKVTEMGQEVTMRCQPILGHNTVFWYRQTMMQGLELLAYFRNRAPLDDSGMPKDRFSAEMPDATLATLKIQPSEPRDSAVYFCASGLAMSRGETQYFGPGTRLLVL.

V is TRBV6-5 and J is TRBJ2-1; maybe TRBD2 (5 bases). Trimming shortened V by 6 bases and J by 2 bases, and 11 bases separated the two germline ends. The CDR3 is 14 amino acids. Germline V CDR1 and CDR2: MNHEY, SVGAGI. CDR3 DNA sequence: TGTGCCAGCAGGACCCCGGGGACCTACAATGAGCAGTTCTTC. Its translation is CASRTPGTYNEQFF.

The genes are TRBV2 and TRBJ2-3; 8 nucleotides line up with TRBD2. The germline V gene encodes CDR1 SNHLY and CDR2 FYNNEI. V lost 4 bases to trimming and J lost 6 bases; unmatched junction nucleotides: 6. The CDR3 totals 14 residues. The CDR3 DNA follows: TGTGCCAGCAGTGGGATCGCGGGGGGCGATACGCAGTATTTT. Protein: CASSGIAGGDTQYF.

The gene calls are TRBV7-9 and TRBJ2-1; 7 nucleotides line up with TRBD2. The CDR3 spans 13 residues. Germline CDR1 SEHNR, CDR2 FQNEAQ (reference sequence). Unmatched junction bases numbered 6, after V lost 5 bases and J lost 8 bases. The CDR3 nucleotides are TGTGCCAGCAGCCCACGACTAGCCCATGAGCAGTTCTTC. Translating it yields CASSPRLAHEQFF.

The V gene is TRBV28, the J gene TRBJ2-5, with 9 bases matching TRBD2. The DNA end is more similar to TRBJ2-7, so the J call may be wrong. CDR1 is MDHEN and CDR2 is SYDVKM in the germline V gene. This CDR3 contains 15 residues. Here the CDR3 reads CASSLLAGGPYEQYF. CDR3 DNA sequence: TGTGCCAGCAGTTTATTGGCGGGGGGGCCCTACGAGCAGTACTTC.

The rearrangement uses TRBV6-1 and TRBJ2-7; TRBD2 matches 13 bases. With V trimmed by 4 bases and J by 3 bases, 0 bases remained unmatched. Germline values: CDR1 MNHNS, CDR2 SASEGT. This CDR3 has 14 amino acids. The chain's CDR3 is CASSGLAGGYEQYF. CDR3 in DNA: TGTGCCAGCAGTGGACTAGCGGGGGGCTACGAGCAGTACTTC.

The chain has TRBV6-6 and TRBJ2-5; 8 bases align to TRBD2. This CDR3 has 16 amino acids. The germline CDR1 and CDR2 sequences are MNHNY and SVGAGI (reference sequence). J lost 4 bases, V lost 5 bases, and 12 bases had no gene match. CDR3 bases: TGTGCCAGCAGTGGATTCCGGGGGGGCCTGACAGAGACCCAGTACTTC. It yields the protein CASSGFRGGLTETQYF.

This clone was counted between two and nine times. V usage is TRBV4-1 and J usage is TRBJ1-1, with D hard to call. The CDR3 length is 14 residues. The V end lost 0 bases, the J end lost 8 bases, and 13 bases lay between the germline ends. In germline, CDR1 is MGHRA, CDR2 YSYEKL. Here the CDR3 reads CASSQDPIAVEAFF. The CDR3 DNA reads TGCGCCAGCAGCCAAGACCCAATTGCGGTGGAAGCTTTCTTT.